Below are 27 T cell receptor beta chains sequenced from a single sample in a study of blood T cell repertoires in COVID-19. Here immunoSEQ multiplex PCR was the method, and the copy in TCRdb shows in-frame clones only, minus some. The sample includes some 250,000 clones, 70% to 90% of them seen just once. The source material was PBMCs or T cells enriched from blood (not recorded which). The receptors stem from a woman in her 50s who had recovered from COVID-19.

The chain recombines TRBV29-1 with TRBJ1-1; D not resolved. V dropped 6 bases and J dropped 5 bases, with 10 bases sitting between them. CDR3 length: 11 residues. Germline loops: CDR1 SQVTM, CDR2 ANQGSEA. The CDR3 DNA reads TGCAGCGTAAACCCGGGGACTGAAGCTTTCTTT. Translation: CSVNPGTEAFF.

This clone appeared once. The gene calls are TRBV5-1 and TRBJ1-2; D is perhaps TRBD1 (5 bases). The CDR3 runs to 14 residues. V dropped 0 bases and J dropped 5 bases, with 11 bases sitting between them. CDR1 is SGHRS, CDR2 YFSETQ, per germline. The CDR3 loop reads CASSLELGGYGYTF. In DNA form, the CDR3 reads TGCGCCAGCAGCTTGGAGCTGGGGGGATATGGCTACACCTTC.

CDR3 nucleotide sequence: TGCGCCAGCAGCTCCGGGACAGTGAATGAAAAACTGTTTTTT. Translation gives CASSSGTVNEKLFF. V gene TRBV5-1 combines with J gene TRBJ1-4; the match to TRBD1 covers 7 bases. Germline CDR1 is SGHRS and CDR2 is YFSETQ. The V gene end was trimmed by 3 bases and the J gene end by 5 bases; junction bases not matched to a gene: 4. CDR3 size: 14 residues.

The V gene is TRBV9, the J gene TRBJ1-4; tentative D call: TRBD1 (6 bases). Trimming stripped 0 bases from V and 7 bases from J, with 16 bases between. This CDR3 region has 16 residues. Germline lookup yields CDR1 SGDLS and CDR2 YYNGEE. The chain's CDR3 is CASSVGAQGRGEKLFF. The CDR3 DNA follows: TGTGCCAGCAGCGTAGGGGCACAGGGAAGGGGTGAAAAACTGTTTTTT.

The V call is TRBV28, the J call TRBJ1-1; D is unclear. The CDR3 is 11 residues long. With 3 bases removed from V and 7 bases from J, the gap between germline ends came to 6 bases. The germline gives CDR1 MDHEN, CDR2 SYDVKM. The CDR3 region is CASSFEVEAFF. In DNA form, the CDR3 reads TGTGCCAGCAGTTTTGAGGTTGAAGCTTTCTTT. The variable domain in full, completed from reference TRBV28 and TRBJ1-1, reads DVKVTQSSRYLVKRTGEKVFLECVQDMDHENMFWYRQDPGLGLRLIYFSYDVKMKEKGDIPEGYSVSREKKERFSLILESASTNQTSMYLCASSFEVEAFFGQGTRLTVV.

CDR3 protein: CASSPRVFEKLFF. DNA for the CDR3: TGTGCCAGCAGTCCTCGGGTCTTTGAAAAACTGTTTTTT. This chain uses TRBV2 with TRBJ1-4; unclear D gene. V lost 5 bases and J lost 7, with 11 bases in between. Germline V gives CDR1 SNHLY, CDR2 FYNNEI. The CDR3 is made up of 13 amino acids.

This clone has only one observation. The rearrangement links TRBV2 to TRBJ2-2; D is undetermined. Trimming took 7 bases from V and 5 from J, leaving 14 bases between them. From germline, CDR1 is SNHLY and CDR2 FYNNEI. This CDR3 contains 14 residues. CDR3 loop: CASINAARTGELFF. In DNA, the CDR3 is TGTGCCAGCATCAATGCGGCTAGGACCGGGGAGCTGTTTTTT.

The chain carries TRBV3-1 (or the pseudogene TRBV3-2) and TRBJ2-7, with a tentative D call TRBD2 (6 bases). The CDR3 has 13 residues. V lost 4 bases and J 2 bases, leaving 9 bases between the germline ends. Germline V gene sequence: CDR1 LGHDT, CDR2 YNNKEL (reference sequence). CDR3: CASSRDSTYEQYF. The DNA for the CDR3 is TGTGCCAGCAGCCGGGACTCAACCTACGAGCAGTACTTC.

The genes are TRBV27 and TRBJ1-2, with D possibly being TRBD1 (6 bases). This CDR3 has 14 residues. The germline V gene encodes CDR1 MNHEY and CDR2 SMNVEV (reference sequence). Deletions cut 4 bases from V and 7 bases from J, with 16 bases between. The CDR3 spells CASSYDLVGGGYTF. The CDR3 DNA reads as TGTGCCAGCAGTTATGATTTGGTAGGGGGTGGCTACACCTTC.

CDR3 protein: CASSQEGVEAQETQYF. CDR3 nucleotides: TGCGCCAGCAGCCAAGAAGGGGTCGAGGCTCAAGAGACCCAGTACTTC. The V call is TRBV4-1, the J call TRBJ2-5; a possible D gene is TRBD1 (5 bases). Trimming removed 0 bases at V and 2 bases at J, with 13 bases between. The germline V gene has CDR1 MGHRA and CDR2 YSYEKL. The CDR3 is made up of 16 amino acids.

The chain carries TRBV19 and TRBJ1-3; 7 bases agree with TRBD1. Trimming removed 3 bases from V and 0 bases from J; junction bases left unmatched: 8. There are 17 residues in the CDR3. Per germline, CDR1 LNHDA and CDR2 SQIVND (reference sequence). CDR3 region: CASSILTGSNSGNTIYF. CDR3 sequence (DNA): TGTGCCAGTAGTATCTTGACAGGGAGTAACTCTGGAAACACCATATATTTT.

This clone was recorded once. The rearrangement links TRBV30 to TRBJ2-7; tentative D call: TRBD2 (6 bases). This CDR3 comprises 13 residues. V was trimmed by 3 bases and J by 6 bases, leaving 15 bases between them. Germline V CDR1 and CDR2: GTSNPN, SVGIG (reference sequence). The CDR3 is CAWSSTGTGEQYF. The CDR3 nucleotides read TGTGCCTGGAGCTCGACGGGGACTGGCGAGCAGTACTTC.

This chain joins TRBV27 and TRBJ2-7; possible D gene TRBD2, 5 bases. Trimming stripped 0 bases from V and 1 base from J, with 16 bases between. From germline, CDR1 is MNHEY and CDR2 SMNVEV (reference sequence). The CDR3 runs 17 residues. The CDR3 region has the DNA TGTGCCAGCAGTTTATCAGGAAGTCTAGCCTCATCCTACGAGCAGTACTTC. Its translation: CASSLSGSLASSYEQYF.

V and J are TRBV18 and TRBJ2-1; 7 positions agree with TRBD2. The CDR3 covers 16 residues. The J segment lost 7 bases and the V segment lost 2 bases, leaving 11 bases of the junction unmatched. Germline CDR1 is KGHSH and CDR2 is LQKENI. The CDR3: CASSPGTGAGPNEQFF. The DNA for the CDR3 is TGTGCCAGCTCACCAGGGACGGGAGCGGGACCTAATGAGCAGTTCTTC.

This rearrangement joins TRBV6-1 to TRBJ2-5, with a weak D call TRBD2 (5 bases). Germline V gene sequence: CDR1 MNHNS, CDR2 SASEGT. V was trimmed by 1 base and J by 5 bases, leaving 14 bases between them. The CDR3 covers 15 residues. This CDR3 is CASSEVTSKRETQYF. CDR3 DNA: TGTGCCAGCAGTGAAGTGACATCCAAGCGGGAGACCCAGTACTTC.

The V call is TRBV12-3 or TRBV12-4, the J call TRBJ1-3; D is unclear. Between the trimmed V and J ends, which lost 2 bases and 5 bases, there was a span of 4 bases. The CDR3 length is 12 residues. The CDR3 sequence is CASSLLRNTIYF. The CDR3 bases are TGTGCCAGCAGTTTACTCCGAAACACCATATATTTT.

The V and J genes are TRBV9 and TRBJ1-1; a possible D gene is TRBD1 (6 bases). Looked up from germline, CDR1 is SGDLS and CDR2 is YYNGEE. The V gene lost 0 bases and the J gene lost 5 bases, with 11 bases spanning the gap. This CDR3 is 14 amino acids long. The chain's CDR3 is CASSVEQGWTEAFF. CDR3 DNA sequence: TGTGCCAGCAGCGTAGAACAGGGATGGACTGAAGCTTTCTTT.

The gene calls are TRBV30 and TRBJ1-5; no definite D call. The length of the CDR3 is 14 residues. Trimming pared 1 base from V and 4 bases from J, leaving 11 bases between. CDR1 GTSNPN and CDR2 SVGIG come from the germline V gene (reference sequence). The CDR3: CAWSGKGGNQPQHF. DNA of the CDR3: TGTGCCTGGAGTGGAAAGGGAGGGAATCAGCCCCAGCATTTT.

The rearrangement joins TRBV6-2 or TRBV6-3 to TRBJ2-2, with TRBD1 matching 9 bases. Germline CDR1 and CDR2: MNHEY and SVGEGT. V was clipped by 5 bases and J by 2 bases; unmatched bases: 6. The CDR3 runs to 16 residues. DNA for the CDR3: TGTGCCAGCAGTCGGCGGGGACAGGGAAACACCGGGGAGCTGTTTTTT. Residues: CASSRRGQGNTGELFF.

This chain connects TRBV5-1 to TRBJ2-2, with 8 bases that match TRBD1. The J segment lost 4 bases and the V segment lost 4 bases, leaving 6 bases of the junction unmatched. Germline CDR1 reads SGHRS; CDR2 reads YFSETQ. The CDR3 consists of 15 residues. CDR3 loop: CASSQGAGPTGELFF. The CDR3, as DNA: TGCGCCAGCAGCCAGGGGGCCGGACCCACCGGGGAGCTGTTTTTT. Variable domain in full (rest from reference TRBV5-1 and TRBJ2-2): KAGVTQTPRYLIKTRGQQVTLSCSPISGHRSVSWYQQTPGQGLQFLFEYFSETQRNKGNFPGRFSGRQFSNSRSEMNVSTLELGDSALYLCASSQGAGPTGELFFGEGSRLTVL.

J is TRBJ2-1 and V is TRBV29-1, with 14 nucleotides matching TRBD2. Germline-derived CDR1 and CDR2 are SQVTM and ANQGSEA. V lost 7 bases and J lost 6; bases outside the gene matches: 5. This CDR3 is 14 amino acids long. The CDR3 sequence: CSGSGTSGSNEQFF. The DNA of the CDR3 is TGCAGCGGGTCCGGGACTAGCGGGAGCAATGAGCAGTTCTTC.

This clone was seen only a few times. The CDR3 coding sequence is TGTGCCAGCCGGGACAGGATGGACACTGAAGCTTTCTTT. This translates into CASRDRMDTEAFF. The chain combines TRBV19 with TRBJ1-1; 8 bases align to TRBD1. The CDR3 sequence is 13 residues long. In germline, CDR1 is LNHDA, CDR2 SQIVND (reference sequence). The V and J ends lost 9 bases and 3 bases, in that order; junction bases with no gene match: 6.

J is TRBJ2-1 and V is TRBV27; the D is unclear. This CDR3 has 15 residues. Deletions cut 5 bases from V and 0 bases from J, with 11 bases between. Germline V gives CDR1 MNHEY, CDR2 SMNVEV (reference sequence). CDR3 in DNA: TGTGCCAGCAGTCCCCAGGTATACTCCTACAATGAGCAGTTCTTC. Translated, it gives CASSPQVYSYNEQFF.

The CDR3 DNA sequence: TGTGCCAGCACTTTGGAGACAGGGGCCAATTCACCCCTCCACTTT. This translates into CASTLETGANSPLHF. This chain links TRBV28 with TRBJ1-6, with TRBD1 identical over 8 bases. Germline V gives CDR1 MDHEN, CDR2 SYDVKM. With 7 bases clipped from V and 7 bases from J, the junction kept 9 bases outside the gene matches. This CDR3 region has 15 residues.

The V and J genes are TRBV19 and TRBJ1-4, with no clear D. CDR1 LNHDA and CDR2 SQIVND come from the germline V gene (reference sequence). The CDR3 covers 14 residues. The V end was cut by 5 bases, the J end by 7 bases, with 14 bases between. CDR3 in DNA: TGTGCCAGTAGTCCCCTGGACGGGGTTGAAAAACTGTTTTTT. The encoded protein is CASSPLDGVEKLFF.

The chain carries TRBV10-2 and TRBJ1-1, with 9 bases lining up with TRBD1. V trimming: 10 bases; J trimming: 1 base; junction bases outside the gene matches: 4. The CDR3 is made up of 13 amino acids. Germline V gene lookup returns CDR1 WSHSY and CDR2 SAAADI. The CDR3 reads CATQDRGNTEAFF. The CDR3 region has the DNA TGCGCCACCCAGGACAGGGGGAACACTGAAGCTTTCTTT.

This chain joins TRBV3-1 (or the pseudogene TRBV3-2) and TRBJ1-1, with unresolved D. V was trimmed by 10 bases and J by 1 base, leaving 16 bases between them. Germline CDR1 is LGHDT and CDR2 is YNNKEL (reference sequence). The CDR3 sequence is 14 residues long. The CDR3 reads CATQPRGQNTEAFF. The CDR3 DNA reads as TGTGCCACCCAGCCAAGAGGGCAGAACACTGAAGCTTTCTTT.